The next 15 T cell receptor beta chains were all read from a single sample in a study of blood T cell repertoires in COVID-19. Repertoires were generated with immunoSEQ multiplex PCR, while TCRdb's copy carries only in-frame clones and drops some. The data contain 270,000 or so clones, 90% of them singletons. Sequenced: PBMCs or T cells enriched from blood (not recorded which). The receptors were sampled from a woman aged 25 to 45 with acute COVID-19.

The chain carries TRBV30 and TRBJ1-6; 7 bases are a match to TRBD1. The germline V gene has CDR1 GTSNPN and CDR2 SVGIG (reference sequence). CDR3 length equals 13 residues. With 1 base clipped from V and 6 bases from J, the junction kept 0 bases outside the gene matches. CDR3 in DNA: TGTGCCTGGAGTGGACAGGGTAATTCACCCCTCCACTTT. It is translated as CAWSGQGNSPLHF.

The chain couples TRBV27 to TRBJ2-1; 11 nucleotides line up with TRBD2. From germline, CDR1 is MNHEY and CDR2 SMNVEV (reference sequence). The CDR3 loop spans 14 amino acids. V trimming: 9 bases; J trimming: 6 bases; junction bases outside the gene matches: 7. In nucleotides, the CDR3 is TGTGCCAGTTCCGGACTAGCGGGCTTCAATGAGCAGTTCTTC. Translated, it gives CASSGLAGFNEQFF.

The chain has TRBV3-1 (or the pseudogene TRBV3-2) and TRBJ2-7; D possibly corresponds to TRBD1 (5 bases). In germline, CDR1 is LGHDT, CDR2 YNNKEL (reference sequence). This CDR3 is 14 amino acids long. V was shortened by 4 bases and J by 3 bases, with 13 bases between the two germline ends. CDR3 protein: CASSPDTYFYEQYF. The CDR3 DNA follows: TGTGCCAGCAGCCCGGACACCTACTTCTACGAGCAGTACTTC.

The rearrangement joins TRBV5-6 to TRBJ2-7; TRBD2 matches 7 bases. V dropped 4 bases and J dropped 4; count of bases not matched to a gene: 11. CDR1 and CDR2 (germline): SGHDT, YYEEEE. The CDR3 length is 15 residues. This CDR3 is CASSGSGPGRYEQYF. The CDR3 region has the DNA TGTGCCAGCAGCGGTAGCGGGCCCGGGAGATACGAGCAGTACTTC.

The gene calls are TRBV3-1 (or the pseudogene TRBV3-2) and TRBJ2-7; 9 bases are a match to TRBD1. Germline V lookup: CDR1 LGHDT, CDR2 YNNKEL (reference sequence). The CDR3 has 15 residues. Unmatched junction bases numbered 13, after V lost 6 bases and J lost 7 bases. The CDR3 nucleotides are TGTGCCAGCAGAATCCCCGGGACAGGGAGAGAAGAGCAGTACTTC. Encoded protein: CASRIPGTGREEQYF.

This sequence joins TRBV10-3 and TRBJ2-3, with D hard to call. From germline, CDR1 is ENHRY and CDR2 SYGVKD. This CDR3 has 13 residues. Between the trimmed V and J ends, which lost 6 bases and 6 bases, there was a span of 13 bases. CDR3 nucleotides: TGTGCCATCAGAGAGCCCCACGGGGATACGCAGTATTTT. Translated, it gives CAIREPHGDTQYF.

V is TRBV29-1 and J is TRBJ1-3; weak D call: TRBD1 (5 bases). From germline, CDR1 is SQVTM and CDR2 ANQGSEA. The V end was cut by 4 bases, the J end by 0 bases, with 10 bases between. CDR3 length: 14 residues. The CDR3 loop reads CSVGGSSSGNTIYF. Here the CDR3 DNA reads TGCAGCGTTGGGGGCAGCAGCTCTGGAAACACCATATATTTT.

CDR3 bases: TGTGCCAGCAGCCGGGGGACCGATAATTCACCCCTCCACTTT. As protein: CASSRGTDNSPLHF. The chain couples TRBV7-3 to TRBJ1-6; tentatively, D is TRBD1 (5 bases). The ends were cut back, 5 bases at V and 5 bases at J, with 10 bases in the middle. The CDR3 is 14 amino acids. In germline, CDR1 is SGHTA, CDR2 FQGTGA.

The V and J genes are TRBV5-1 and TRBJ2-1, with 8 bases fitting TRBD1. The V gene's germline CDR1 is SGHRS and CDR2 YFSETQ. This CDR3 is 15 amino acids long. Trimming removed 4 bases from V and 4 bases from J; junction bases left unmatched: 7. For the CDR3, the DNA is TGCGCCAGCAGCACGGGACAGGCGGAATACAATGAGCAGTTCTTC. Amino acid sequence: CASSTGQAEYNEQFF. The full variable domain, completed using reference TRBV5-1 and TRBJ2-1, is KAGVTQTPRYLIKTRGQQVTLSCSPISGHRSVSWYQQTPGQGLQFLFEYFSETQRNKGNFPGRFSGRQFSNSRSEMNVSTLELGDSALYLCASSTGQAEYNEQFFGPGTRLTVL.

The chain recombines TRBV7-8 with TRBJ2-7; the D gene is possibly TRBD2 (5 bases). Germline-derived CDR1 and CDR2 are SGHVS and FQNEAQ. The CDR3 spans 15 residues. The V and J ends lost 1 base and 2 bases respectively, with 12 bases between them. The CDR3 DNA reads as TGTGCCAGCAGCTTAGGGCGAGGGCCTGCCTACGAGCAGTACTTC. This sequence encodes CASSLGRGPAYEQYF.

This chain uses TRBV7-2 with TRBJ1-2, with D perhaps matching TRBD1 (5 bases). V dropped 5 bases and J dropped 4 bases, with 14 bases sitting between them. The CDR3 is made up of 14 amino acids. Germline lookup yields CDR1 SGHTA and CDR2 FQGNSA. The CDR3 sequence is CASSGGDRSYGYTF. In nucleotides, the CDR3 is TGTGCCAGCAGCGGGGGGGACCGATCCTATGGCTACACCTTC. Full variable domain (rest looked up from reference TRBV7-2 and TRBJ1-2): GAGVSQSPSNKVTEKGKDVELRCDPISGHTALYWYRQSLGQGLEFLIYFQGNSAPDKSGLPSDRFSAERTGGSVSTLTIQRTQQEDSAVYLCASSGGDRSYGYTFGSGTRLTVV.

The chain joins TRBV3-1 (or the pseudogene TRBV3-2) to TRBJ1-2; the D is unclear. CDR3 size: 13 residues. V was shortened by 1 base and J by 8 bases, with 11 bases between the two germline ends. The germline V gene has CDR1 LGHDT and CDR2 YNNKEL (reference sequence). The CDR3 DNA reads TGTGCCAGCAGCCAAGCTCGGGTCGGCGGCTACACCTTC. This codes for CASSQARVGGYTF.

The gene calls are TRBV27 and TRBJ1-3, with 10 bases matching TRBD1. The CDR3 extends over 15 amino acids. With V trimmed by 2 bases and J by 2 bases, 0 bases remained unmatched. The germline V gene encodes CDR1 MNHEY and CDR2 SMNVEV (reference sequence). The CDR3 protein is CASSLDRGPGNTIYF. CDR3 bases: TGTGCCAGCAGTTTAGACAGGGGGCCTGGAAACACCATATATTTT.

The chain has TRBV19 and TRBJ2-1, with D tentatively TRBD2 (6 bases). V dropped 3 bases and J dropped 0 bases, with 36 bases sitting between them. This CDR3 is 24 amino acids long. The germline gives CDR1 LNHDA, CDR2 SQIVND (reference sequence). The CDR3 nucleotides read TGTGCCAGTAGTATTCTTTTGGCTGACATGGGGCGTAGCGGCGCCCAGAGCTCCTACAATGAGCAGTTCTTC. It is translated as CASSILLADMGRSGAQSSYNEQFF.

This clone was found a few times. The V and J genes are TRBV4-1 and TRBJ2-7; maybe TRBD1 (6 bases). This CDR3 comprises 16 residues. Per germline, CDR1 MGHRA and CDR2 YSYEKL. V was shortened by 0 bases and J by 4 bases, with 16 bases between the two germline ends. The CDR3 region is CASSQDSAGTSYEQYF. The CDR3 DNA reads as TGCGCCAGCAGCCAAGATTCAGCAGGGACATCGTACGAGCAGTACTTC.